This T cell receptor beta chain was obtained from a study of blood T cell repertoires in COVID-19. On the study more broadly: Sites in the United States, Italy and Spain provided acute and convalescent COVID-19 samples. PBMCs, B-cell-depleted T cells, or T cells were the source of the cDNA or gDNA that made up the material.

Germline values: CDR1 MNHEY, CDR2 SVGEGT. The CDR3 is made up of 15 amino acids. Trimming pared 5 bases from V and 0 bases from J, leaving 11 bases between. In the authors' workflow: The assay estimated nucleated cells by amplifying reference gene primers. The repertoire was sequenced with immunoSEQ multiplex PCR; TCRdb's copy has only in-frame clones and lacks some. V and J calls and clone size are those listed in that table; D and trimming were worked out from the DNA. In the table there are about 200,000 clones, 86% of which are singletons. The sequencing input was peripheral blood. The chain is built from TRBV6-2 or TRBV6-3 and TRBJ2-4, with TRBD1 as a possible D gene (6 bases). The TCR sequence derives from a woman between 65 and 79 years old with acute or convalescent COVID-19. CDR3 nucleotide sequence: TGTGCCAGCAGTAGCAGGGGTCTAGCCAAAAACATTCAGTACTTC. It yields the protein CASSSRGLAKNIQYF.